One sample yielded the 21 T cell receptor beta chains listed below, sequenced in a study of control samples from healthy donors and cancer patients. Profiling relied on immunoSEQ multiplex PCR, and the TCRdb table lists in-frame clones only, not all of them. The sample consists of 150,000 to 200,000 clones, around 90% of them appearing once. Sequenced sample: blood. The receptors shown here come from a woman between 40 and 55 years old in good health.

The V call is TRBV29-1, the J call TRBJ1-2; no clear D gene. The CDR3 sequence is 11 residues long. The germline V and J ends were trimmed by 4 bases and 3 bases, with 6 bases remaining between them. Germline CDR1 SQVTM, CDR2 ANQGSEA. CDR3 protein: CSVVVDYGYTF. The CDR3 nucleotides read TGCAGCGTTGTAGTGGACTATGGCTACACCTTC.

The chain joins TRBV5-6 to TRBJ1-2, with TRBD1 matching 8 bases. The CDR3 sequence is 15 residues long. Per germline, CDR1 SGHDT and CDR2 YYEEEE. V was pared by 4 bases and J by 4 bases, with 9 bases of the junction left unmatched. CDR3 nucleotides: TGTGCCAGCAGCCGATTGGGACAGGCATCCTATGGCTACACCTTC. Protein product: CASSRLGQASYGYTF.

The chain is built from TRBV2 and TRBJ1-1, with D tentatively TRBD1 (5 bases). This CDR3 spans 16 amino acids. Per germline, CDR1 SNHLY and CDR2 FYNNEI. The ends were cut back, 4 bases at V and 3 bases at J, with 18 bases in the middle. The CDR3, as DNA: TGTGCCAGCAGTGGGTTACGGAGAGGGGAGGACACTGAAGCTTTCTTT. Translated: CASSGLRRGEDTEAFF.

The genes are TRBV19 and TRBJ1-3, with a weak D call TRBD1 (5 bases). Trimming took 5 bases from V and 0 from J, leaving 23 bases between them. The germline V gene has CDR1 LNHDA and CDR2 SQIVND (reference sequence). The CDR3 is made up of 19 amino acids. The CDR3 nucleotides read TGTGCCAGTAGTGTCAGACAGAGTTTGGTTCCTGTCTCTGGAAACACCATATATTTT. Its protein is CASSVRQSLVPVSGNTIYF.

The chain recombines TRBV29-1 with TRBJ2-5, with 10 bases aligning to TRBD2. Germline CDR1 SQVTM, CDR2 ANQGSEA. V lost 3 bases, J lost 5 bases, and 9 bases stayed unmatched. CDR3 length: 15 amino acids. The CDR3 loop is CSVDLPSGGLETQYF. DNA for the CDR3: TGCAGCGTTGATTTGCCTAGCGGGGGTCTGGAGACCCAGTACTTC.

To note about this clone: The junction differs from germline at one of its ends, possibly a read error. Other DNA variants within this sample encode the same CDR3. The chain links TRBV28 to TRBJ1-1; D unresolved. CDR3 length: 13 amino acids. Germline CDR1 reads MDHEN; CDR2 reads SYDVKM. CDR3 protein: CASSLWSNTEAFF. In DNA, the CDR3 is TGTGCCAGCAGTTTATGGAGTAACACTGAGGCTTTCTTT.

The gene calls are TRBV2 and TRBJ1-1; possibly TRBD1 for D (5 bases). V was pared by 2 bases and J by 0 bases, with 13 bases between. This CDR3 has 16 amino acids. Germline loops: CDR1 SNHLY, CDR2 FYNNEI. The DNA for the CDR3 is TGTGCCAGCAGTGAATCCGCAGGGAAACTGAACACTGAAGCTTTCTTT. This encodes CASSESAGKLNTEAFF.

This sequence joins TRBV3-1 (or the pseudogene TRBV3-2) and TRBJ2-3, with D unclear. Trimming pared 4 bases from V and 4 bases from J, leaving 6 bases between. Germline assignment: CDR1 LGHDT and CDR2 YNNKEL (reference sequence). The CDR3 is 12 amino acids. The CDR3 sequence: CASSPNSDTQYF. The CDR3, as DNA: TGTGCCAGCAGCCCCAACTCAGATACGCAGTATTTT.

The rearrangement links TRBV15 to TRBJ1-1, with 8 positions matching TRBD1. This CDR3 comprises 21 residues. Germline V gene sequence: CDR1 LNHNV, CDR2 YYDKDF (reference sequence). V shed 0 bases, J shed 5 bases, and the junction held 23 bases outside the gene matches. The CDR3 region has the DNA TGTGCCACCAGCAGAGATTGGTTCAAGGCCAGTAACAGGGGGGATTGGACTGAAGCTTTCTTT. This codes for CATSRDWFKASNRGDWTEAFF. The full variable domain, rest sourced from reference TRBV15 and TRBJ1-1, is DAMVIQNPRYQVTQFGKPVTLSCSQTLNHNVMYWYQQKSSQAPKLLFHYYDKDFNNEADTPDNFQSRRPNTSFCFLDIRSPGLGDTAMYLCATSRDWFKASNRGDWTEAFFGQGTRLTVV.

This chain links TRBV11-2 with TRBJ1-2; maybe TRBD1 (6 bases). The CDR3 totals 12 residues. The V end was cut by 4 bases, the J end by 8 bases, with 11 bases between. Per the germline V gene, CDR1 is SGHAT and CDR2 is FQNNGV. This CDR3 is CASSSQGGGYTF. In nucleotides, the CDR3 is TGTGCCAGCAGCTCACAGGGAGGAGGCTACACCTTC.

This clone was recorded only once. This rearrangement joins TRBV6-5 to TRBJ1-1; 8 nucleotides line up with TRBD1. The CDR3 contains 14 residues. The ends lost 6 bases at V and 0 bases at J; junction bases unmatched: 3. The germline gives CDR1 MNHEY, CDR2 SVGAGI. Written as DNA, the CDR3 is TGTGCCAGCAGAAGGACAGGGATGAACACTGAAGCTTTCTTT. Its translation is CASRRTGMNTEAFF.

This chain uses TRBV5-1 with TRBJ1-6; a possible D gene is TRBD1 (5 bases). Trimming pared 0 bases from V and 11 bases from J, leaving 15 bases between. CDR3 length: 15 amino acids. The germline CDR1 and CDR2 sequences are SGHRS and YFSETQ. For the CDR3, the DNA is TGCGCCAGCAGCTTGGAAGGGGAACGATGGACACCCCTCCACTTT. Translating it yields CASSLEGERWTPLHF.

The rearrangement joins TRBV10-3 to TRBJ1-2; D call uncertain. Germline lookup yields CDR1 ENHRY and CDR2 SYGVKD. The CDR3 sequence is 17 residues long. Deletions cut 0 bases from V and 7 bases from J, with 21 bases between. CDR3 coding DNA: TGTGCCATCAGTGAGTCGGGCGCCCGCCGCCCTGAGGGTGGCTACACCTTC. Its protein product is CAISESGARRPEGGYTF.

In DNA form, the CDR3 reads TGTGCCAGCAGCACTGGGGATTATGGCTACACCTTC. This gives the protein CASSTGDYGYTF. The rearrangement joins TRBV5-6 to TRBJ1-2; D gene ambiguous. Germline V gene sequence: CDR1 SGHDT, CDR2 YYEEEE. Trimming pared 4 bases from V and 5 bases from J, leaving 9 bases between. The CDR3 covers 12 residues.

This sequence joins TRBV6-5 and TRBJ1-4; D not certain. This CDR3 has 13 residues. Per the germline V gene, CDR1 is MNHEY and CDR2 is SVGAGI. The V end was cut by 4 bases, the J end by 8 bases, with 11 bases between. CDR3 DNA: TGTGCCAGCAGTTCCTTGACTGGGGAAAAACTGTTTTTT. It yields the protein CASSSLTGEKLFF.

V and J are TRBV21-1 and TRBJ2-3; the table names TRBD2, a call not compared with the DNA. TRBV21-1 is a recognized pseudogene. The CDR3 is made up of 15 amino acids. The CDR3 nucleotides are TGTGCCAGCAGCAAAACTAGCGGGGGGGTAAATACGCAGTATTTT. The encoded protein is CASSKTSGGVNTQYF.

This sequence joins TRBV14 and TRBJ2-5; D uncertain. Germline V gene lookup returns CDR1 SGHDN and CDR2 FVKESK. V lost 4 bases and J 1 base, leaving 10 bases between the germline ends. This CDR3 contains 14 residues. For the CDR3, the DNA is TGTGCCAGCAGCCCCCGGGCCCTCCAAGAGACCCAGTACTTC. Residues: CASSPRALQETQYF. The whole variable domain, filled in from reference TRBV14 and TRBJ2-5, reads EAGVTQFPSHSVIEKGQTVTLRCDPISGHDNLYWYRRVMGKEIKFLLHFVKESKQDESGMPNNRFLAERTGGTYSTLKVQPAELEDSGVYFCASSPRALQETQYFGPGTRLLVL.

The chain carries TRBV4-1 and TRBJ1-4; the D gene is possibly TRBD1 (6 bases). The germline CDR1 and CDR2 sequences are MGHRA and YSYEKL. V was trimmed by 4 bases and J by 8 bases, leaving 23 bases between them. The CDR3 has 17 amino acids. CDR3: CASSPRTAPNVGEKLFF. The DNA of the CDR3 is TGCGCCAGCAGCCCTAGGACAGCCCCAAATGTTGGGGAAAAACTGTTTTTT.

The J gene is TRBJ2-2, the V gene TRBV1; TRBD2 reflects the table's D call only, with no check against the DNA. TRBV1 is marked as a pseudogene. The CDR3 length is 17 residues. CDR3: CTSSQLAGGFGTGELFF. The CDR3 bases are TGCACCAGCAGCCAACTAGCGGGGGGGTTCGGCACCGGGGAGCTGTTTTTT.

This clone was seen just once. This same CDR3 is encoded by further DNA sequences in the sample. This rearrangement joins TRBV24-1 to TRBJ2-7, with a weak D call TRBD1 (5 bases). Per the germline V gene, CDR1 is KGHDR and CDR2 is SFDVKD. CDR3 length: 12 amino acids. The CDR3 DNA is TGTGCTACCAGTGATTTGTTACAGGCTCATAGGGTC. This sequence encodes CATSDLLQAHRV.

CDR3: CASSLDPGELFF. The CDR3 DNA reads TGTGCCAGCAGCTTAGATCCCGGGGAGCTGTTTTTT. This chain links TRBV11-3 with TRBJ2-2; D call uncertain. The CDR3 sequence is 12 residues long. The V end was cut by 0 bases, the J end by 6 bases, with 2 bases between. Germline V CDR1 and CDR2: SGHNT, YENEEA.